Presented here are 9 T cell receptor beta chains from one specimen sequenced in a study of OX40 agonist ivuxolimab in advanced cancers. Using immunoSEQ multiplex PCR, the repertoire was profiled, and TCRdb retains in-frame clones only, with some absent. Seen here are under 65,000 clones, around 89% observed once, and the top ten hold approximately 13%. This specimen consisted of CD4+ or CD8+ T cells sorted from blood, obtained in a trial of the OX40 agonist ivuxolimab. The source of these receptors is an adult with an advanced solid tumor such as melanoma, head and neck, liver or kidney cancer.

The sample holds a few counts of this clone. The rearrangement links TRBV19 to TRBJ1-1; unclear D gene. V was trimmed by 3 bases and J by 0 bases, leaving 11 bases between them. Germline CDR1 is LNHDA and CDR2 is SQIVND (reference sequence). The CDR3 has 15 residues. The CDR3 reads CASSMAPRVNTEAFF. The CDR3 DNA sequence: TGTGCCAGTAGTATGGCCCCTAGAGTGAACACTGAAGCTTTCTTT.

The count of this clone is one. The rearrangement uses TRBV9 and TRBJ2-1; 10 bases fit TRBD2. CDR3 length: 17 amino acids. V shed 2 bases, J shed 5 bases, and the junction held 10 bases outside the gene matches. The germline V gene has CDR1 SGDLS and CDR2 YYNGEE. CDR3 region: CASSVDLSGGRDNEQFF. The CDR3 DNA reads TGTGCCAGCAGCGTGGACCTTAGCGGGGGGAGGGACAATGAGCAGTTCTTC.

The chain links TRBV20-1 to TRBJ2-7, with D possibly TRBD1 on 5 matching bases. Trimming left V 6 bases short and J 1 base short, with 7 bases between. The CDR3 length is 11 residues. The germline V gene encodes CDR1 DFQATT and CDR2 SNEGSKA (reference sequence). In nucleotides, the CDR3 is TGCAGTGCGAGGACATCCTACGAGCAGTACTTC. Protein: CSARTSYEQYF.

The V call is TRBV5-6, the J call TRBJ1-5; D gene ambiguous. CDR3 length: 12 amino acids. The germline gives CDR1 SGHDT, CDR2 YYEEEE. Between the trimmed V and J ends, which lost 2 bases and 4 bases, there was a span of 4 bases. The CDR3 DNA follows: TGTGCCAGCAGCTTTATGAATCAGCCCCAGCATTTT. Translating it yields CASSFMNQPQHF.

The V gene is TRBV4-2, the J gene TRBJ1-1, with 7 positions matching TRBD1. The CDR3 totals 16 residues. The ends lost 1 base at V and 0 bases at J; junction bases unmatched: 5. Germline V gene sequence: CDR1 LGHNA, CDR2 YNFKEQ. CDR3 amino acids: CASSQGRQGLNTEAFF. Written as DNA, the CDR3 is TGTGCCAGCAGCCAAGGGCGACAGGGATTGAACACTGAAGCTTTCTTT.

The chain carries TRBV10-2 and TRBJ2-1, with TRBD2 identical over 10 bases. The CDR3 totals 14 residues. The junction had 5 bases not matched to a gene; V was cut back by 6 bases and J by 6 bases. Looked up from germline, CDR1 is WSHSY and CDR2 is SAAADI. CDR3 DNA sequence: TGCGCCAGCAGAGCGGGAGGGCCAATCAATGAGCAGTTCTTC. Encoded protein: CASRAGGPINEQFF.

This sequence joins TRBV9 and TRBJ2-1, with D possibly TRBD2 on 5 matching bases. With 0 bases removed from V and 7 bases from J, the gap between germline ends came to 14 bases. The CDR3 consists of 15 residues. The V gene's germline CDR1 is SGDLS and CDR2 YYNGEE. The CDR3 nucleotides are TGTGCCAGCAGCGTAGACGTAGCGCTCACTAATGAGCAGTTCTTC. Protein: CASSVDVALTNEQFF.

V usage is TRBV11-2 and J usage is TRBJ1-1; maybe TRBD1 (5 bases). Looked up from germline, CDR1 is SGHAT and CDR2 is FQNNGV. CDR3 length: 14 amino acids. V lost 1 base, J lost 3 bases, and 9 bases lay in between. CDR3 sequence reads: CASSLGQGYTEAFF. The CDR3 DNA sequence: TGTGCCAGCAGCTTAGGGCAGGGTTACACTGAAGCTTTCTTT. The complete variable domain, with remaining parts taken from reference TRBV11-2 and TRBJ1-1, reads EAGVAQSPRYKIIEKRQSVAFWCNPISGHATLYWYQQILGQGPKLLIQFQNNGVVDDSQLPKDRFSAERLKGVDSTLKIQPAKLEDSAVYLCASSLGQGYTEAFFGQGTRLTVV.

The chain combines TRBV2 with TRBJ1-1; D is unclear. The V gene's germline CDR1 is SNHLY and CDR2 FYNNEI. The V gene lost 3 bases and the J gene lost 1 base, with 9 bases spanning the gap. This CDR3 has 14 residues. Here the CDR3 DNA reads TGTGCCAGCAGTGATAGGGAAGGGAACACTGAAGCTTTCTTT. It translates to CASSDREGNTEAFF.